The following is a T cell receptor beta chain sequence with its context. Its antigen is currently unknown. The source of the sample is a study of cytomegalovirus exposure and HLA in healthy donors. Germline V gives CDR1 SGHRS, CDR2 YFSETQ. The V and J ends lost 4 bases and 6 bases respectively, with 22 bases between them. The CDR3 loop spans 16 amino acids. Study-level findings and limits: Through in vitro validation, a few CMV-associated chains were shown to be specific for CMV antigens. Reported findings show TCR beta sequences accurately forecast HLA-A and HLA-B alleles in most subjects. No immune exposure information besides CMV serostatus was available.

PCR primers comprised 60 Vbeta and 13 Jbeta primers. Sequencing was performed with immunoSEQ multiplex PCR; in TCRdb, only in-frame clones are kept and a portion is missing. The sample records approximately 100,000 clones, approximately 85% being singletons. The clonotype originates from a man aged 25 to 45 in good health and CMV-seronegative. This rearrangement joins TRBV5-1 to TRBJ1-2; perhaps TRBD1 as D (6 bases). Sequences were obtained from PBMCs. The CDR3 bases are TGCGCCAGCAGCCCGAGGACAGAGGTAGGAGCAGATGGCTACACCTTC. Encoded protein: CASSPRTEVGADGYTF.